Described below is a single T cell receptor beta chain sequence and its context. Its antigen is not known. CDR1 and CDR2 (germline): SGHDN, FVKESK. This CDR3 is built from 15 residues. The trim removed 1 base at V and 5 bases at J, leaving 3 bases unmatched. The data originate from a study of shared clonotypes between healthy human individuals. Whole-study findings and limits: In the sorted subsets, rarefaction showed sequencing was incomplete despite large depth.

Sequencing was performed with immunoSEQ multiplex PCR; in TCRdb, only in-frame clones are kept and a portion is missing. The table has around 700,000 clones, around four fifths seen once; the top ten hold roughly 1.9%. The chain joins TRBV14 to TRBJ2-7; 12 nucleotides align to TRBD2. Sequenced material: memory CD4+ T cells sorted from blood. Subset here: CD45RA-negative fraction. The TCR sequence derives from a woman in her 30s in good health. The CDR3 coding sequence is TGTGCCAGCAGCCAAGGACTAGCGGGAGCGGACGAGCAGTACTTC. Its protein is CASSQGLAGADEQYF.